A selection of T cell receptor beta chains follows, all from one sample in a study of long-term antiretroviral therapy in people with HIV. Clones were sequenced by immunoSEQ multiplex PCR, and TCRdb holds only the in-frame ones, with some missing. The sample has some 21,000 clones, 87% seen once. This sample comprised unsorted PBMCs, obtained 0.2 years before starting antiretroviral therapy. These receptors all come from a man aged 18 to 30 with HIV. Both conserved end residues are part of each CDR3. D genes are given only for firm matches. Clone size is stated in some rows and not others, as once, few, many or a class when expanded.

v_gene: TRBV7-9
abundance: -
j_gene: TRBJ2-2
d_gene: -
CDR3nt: TGTGCCAGCAGCTCTGACTCCGGGACCACCGGGGAGCTGTTTTTT
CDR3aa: CASSSDSGTTGELFF

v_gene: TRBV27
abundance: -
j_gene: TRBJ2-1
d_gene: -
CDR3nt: TGTGCCAGCAGTTGGGAGAACGGCCTATATGAGCAGTTCTTC
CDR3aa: CASSWENGLYEQFF

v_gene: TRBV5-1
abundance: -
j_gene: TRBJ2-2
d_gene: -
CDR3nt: TGCGCCAGCAGCTACGACCCCCCCGTGAGAACCGGGGAGCTGTTTTTT
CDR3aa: CASSYDPPVRTGELFF

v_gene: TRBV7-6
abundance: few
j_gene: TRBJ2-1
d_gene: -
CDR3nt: TGTGCCAGCAGCTTAGCGGTAGCGAGGGGGAATGAGCAGTTCTTC
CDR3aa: CASSLAVARGNEQFF

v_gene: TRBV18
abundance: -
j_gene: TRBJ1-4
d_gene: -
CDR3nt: TGTGCCAGCTCACCTCTCCCGGGGGCTGGGGAAAAACTGTTTTTT
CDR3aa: CASSPLPGAGEKLFF

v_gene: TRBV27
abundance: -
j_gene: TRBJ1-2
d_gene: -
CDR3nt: TGTGCCAGCAGTTTAGTGGCAGATGGTGGCTACACCTTC
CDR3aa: CASSLVADGGYTF

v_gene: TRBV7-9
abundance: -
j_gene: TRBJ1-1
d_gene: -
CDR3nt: TGTGCCAGCAGCTTAAAACAGGGCGCGAACACTGAAGCTTTCTTT
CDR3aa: CASSLKQGANTEAFF

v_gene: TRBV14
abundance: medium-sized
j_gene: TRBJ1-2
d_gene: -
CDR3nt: TGTGCCAGCAGCCAAGTCCACAATATCAATGGCTACACCTTC
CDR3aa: CASSQVHNINGYTF

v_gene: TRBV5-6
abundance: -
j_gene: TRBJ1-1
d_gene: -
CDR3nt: TGTGCCAGCAGCTTGACACATTCGCCCACTGAAGCTTTCTTT
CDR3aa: CASSLTHSPTEAFF

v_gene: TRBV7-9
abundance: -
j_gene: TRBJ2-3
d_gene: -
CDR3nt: TGTGCCAGCAGCTCCGAATCACTCAGGGAAACGCAGTATTTT
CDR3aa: CASSSESLRETQYF

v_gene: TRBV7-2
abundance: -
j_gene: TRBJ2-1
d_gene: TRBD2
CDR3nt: TGTGCCAGCAGCCTTACTAGCGGACCATACAATGAGCAGTTCTTC
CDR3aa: CASSLTSGPYNEQFF

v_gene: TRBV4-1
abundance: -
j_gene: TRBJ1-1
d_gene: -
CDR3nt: TGCGCCAGCAGGGACATGAACACTGAAGCTTTCTTT
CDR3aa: CASRDMNTEAFF

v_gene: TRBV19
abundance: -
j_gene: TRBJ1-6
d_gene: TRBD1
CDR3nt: TGTGCCAGTAGCTTCGGGACAGGAGTTAATTCACCCCTCCACTTT
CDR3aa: CASSFGTGVNSPLHF

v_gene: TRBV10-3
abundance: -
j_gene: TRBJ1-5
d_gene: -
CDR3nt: TGTGCCATCAGTGAGTCGTACGGAAGGGGGTATCGGCCCCAGCATTTT
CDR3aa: CAISESYGRGYRPQHF

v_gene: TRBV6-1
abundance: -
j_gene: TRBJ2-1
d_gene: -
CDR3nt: TGTGCCAGCAGGACGGACCTTGATTCCTACAATGAGCAGTTCTTC
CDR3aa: CASRTDLDSYNEQFF

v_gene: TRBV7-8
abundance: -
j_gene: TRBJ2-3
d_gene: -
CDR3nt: TGTGCCAGCAGCTTGCAGGGGGGAGGGACAGATACGCAGTATTTT
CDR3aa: CASSLQGGGTDTQYF

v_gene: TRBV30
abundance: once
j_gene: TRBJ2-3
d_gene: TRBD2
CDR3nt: TGTGCCTGGACCCTAGGAGCGGGAGTGGCAGATACGCAGTATTTT
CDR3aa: CAWTLGAGVADTQYF

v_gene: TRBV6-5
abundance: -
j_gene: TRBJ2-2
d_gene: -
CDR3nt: TGTGCCAGCAGCCCTACAGGGAACACCGGGGAGCTGTTTTTT
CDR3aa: CASSPTGNTGELFF

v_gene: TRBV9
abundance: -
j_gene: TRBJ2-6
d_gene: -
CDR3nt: TGTGCCAGCAGCTCCCCGACAGGTTCTGGGGCCAACGTCCTGACTTTC
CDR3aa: CASSSPTGSGANVLTF

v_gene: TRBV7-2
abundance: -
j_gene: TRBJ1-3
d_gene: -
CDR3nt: TGTGCCAGCAGCTTAGGTCCGGCAAAGATAGGAAACACCATATATTTT
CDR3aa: CASSLGPAKIGNTIYF

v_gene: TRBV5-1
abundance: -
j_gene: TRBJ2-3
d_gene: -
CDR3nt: TGCGCCAGCAGCTTGGCGGGAGTGGCAGATACGCAGTATTTT
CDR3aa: CASSLAGVADTQYF

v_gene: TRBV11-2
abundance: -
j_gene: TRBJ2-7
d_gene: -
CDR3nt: TGTGCCAGCAGCTTAGACAGGGGTTTGGGCTACGAGCAGTACTTC
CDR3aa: CASSLDRGLGYEQYF

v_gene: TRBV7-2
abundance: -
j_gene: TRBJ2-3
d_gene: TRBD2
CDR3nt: TGTGCCAGCAGCTCAAGACTAGCGGGGGCCTCAGATACGCAGTATTTT
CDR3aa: CASSSRLAGASDTQYF

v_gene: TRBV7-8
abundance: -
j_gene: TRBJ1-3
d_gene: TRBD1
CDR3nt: TGTGCCAGCAGCTTAGGGACAGGGTTAGTCGCTGGAAACACCATATATTTT
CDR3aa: CASSLGTGLVAGNTIYF

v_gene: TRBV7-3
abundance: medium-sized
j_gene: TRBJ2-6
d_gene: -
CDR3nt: TGTGCCAGCAGCCCCTTAGGGGGGGCGCTCTCTGGGGCCAACGTCCTGACTTTC
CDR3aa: CASSPLGGALSGANVLTF

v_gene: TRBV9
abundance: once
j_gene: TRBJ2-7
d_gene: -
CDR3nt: TGTGCCAGCAGCGCCGGACCAGGGGCGAACGAGCAGTACTTC
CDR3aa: CASSAGPGANEQYF

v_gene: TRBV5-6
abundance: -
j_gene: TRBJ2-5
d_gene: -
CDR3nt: TGTGCCAGCAGCGCCGGGCTCCAAGAGACCCAGTACTTC
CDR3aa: CASSAGLQETQYF

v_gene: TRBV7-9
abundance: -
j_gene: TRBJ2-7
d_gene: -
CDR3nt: TGTGCCAGCAGCTCTTCTAGAATTGGCGACGAGCAGTACTTC
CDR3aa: CASSSSRIGDEQYF

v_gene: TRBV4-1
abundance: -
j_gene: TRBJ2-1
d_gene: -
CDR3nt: TGCGCCAGCAGCCCCGACCCTTGGGGTGAGCAGTTCTTC
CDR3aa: CASSPDPWGEQFF

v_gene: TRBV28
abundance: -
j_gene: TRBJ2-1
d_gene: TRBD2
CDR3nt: TGTGCCAGCAGGAAAGCGGGAGACAATGAGCAGTTCTTC
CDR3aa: CASRKAGDNEQFF

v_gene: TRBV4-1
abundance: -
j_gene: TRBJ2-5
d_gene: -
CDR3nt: TGCGCCAGCAGCCAAGATGGGAGAGATTCGGTCGAGACCCAGTACTTC
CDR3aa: CASSQDGRDSVETQYF

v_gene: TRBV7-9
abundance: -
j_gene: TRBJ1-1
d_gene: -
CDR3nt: TGTGCCAGCAGCTTAGTAAGGGTCGGAGCTTTCTTT
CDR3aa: CASSLVRVGAFF

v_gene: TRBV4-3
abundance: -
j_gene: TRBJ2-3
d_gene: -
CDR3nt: TGCGCCAGCAGCCAAGATGGGTTCCCAGATACGCAGTATTTT
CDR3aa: CASSQDGFPDTQYF

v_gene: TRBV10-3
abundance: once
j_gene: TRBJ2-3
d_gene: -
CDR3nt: TGTGCCATCAGTGAGTGGAGTAGCGGAAATTTAGGTAGCACAGATACGCAGTATTTT
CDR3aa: CAISEWSSGNLGSTDTQYF

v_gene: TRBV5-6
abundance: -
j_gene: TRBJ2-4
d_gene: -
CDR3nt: TGTGCCAGCAAACCTTCCTACGCGATAAGCATTCAGTACTTC
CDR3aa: CASKPSYAISIQYF

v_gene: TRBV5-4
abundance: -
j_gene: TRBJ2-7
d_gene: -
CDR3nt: TGTGCCAGCAGCTCGTTTCGAAGCTCCTACGAGCAGTACTTC
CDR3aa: CASSSFRSSYEQYF

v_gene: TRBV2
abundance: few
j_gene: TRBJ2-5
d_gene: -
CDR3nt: TGTGCCAGCAGTGGTGGGGGAGGGGGCGCAGAGACCCAGTACTTC
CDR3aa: CASSGGGGGAETQYF

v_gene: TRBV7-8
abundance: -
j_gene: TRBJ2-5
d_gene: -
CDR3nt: TGTGCCAGCAGCTTCGGGGAGACCCAGTACTTC
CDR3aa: CASSFGETQYF

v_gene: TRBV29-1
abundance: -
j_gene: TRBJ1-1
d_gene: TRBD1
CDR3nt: TGCAGCGTGGCGACTACAGGGGGCACTGAAGCTTTCTTT
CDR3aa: CSVATTGGTEAFF

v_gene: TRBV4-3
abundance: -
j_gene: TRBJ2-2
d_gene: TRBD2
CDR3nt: TGCGCCAGCAGCCAAATCCTCCCCCTAGCGGGGGGCAACCCCGGGGAGCTGTTTTTT
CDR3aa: CASSQILPLAGGNPGELFF

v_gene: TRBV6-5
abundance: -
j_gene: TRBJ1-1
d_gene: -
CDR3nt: TGTGCCAGCCGCGACGGGCCTGAAGCTTTCTTT
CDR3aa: CASRDGPEAFF

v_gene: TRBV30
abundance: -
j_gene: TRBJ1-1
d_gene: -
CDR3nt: TGTGCCTGGAGCCTCAGAGCGCCCCGGGGCACTGAAGCTTTCTTT
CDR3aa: CAWSLRAPRGTEAFF